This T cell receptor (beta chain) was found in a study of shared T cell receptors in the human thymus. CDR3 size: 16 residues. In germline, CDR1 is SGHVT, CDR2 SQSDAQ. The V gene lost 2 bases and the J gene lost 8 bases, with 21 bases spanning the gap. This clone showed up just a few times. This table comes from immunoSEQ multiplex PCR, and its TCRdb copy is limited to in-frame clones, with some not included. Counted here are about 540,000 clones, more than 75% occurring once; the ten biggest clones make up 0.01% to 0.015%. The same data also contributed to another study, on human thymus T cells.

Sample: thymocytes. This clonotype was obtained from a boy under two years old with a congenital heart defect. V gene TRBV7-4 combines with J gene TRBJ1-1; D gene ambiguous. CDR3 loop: CASSLRSRQFDMEAFF. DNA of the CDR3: TGTGCCAGCAGCTTAAGGTCCCGGCAGTTCGACATGGAAGCTTTCTTT.